This TCR beta chain was observed in a study of T cells in Graves' hyperthyroidism and ophthalmopathy. Study-level background: Peripheral blood collection took place at initial diagnosis, before any treatment.

This clonotype occurred many times. Germline values: CDR1 SGHNT, CDR2 YENEEA. The CDR3 consists of 13 residues. V gave up 5 bases and J gave up 4 bases, with 10 bases separating them. Amplified TCR beta CDR3 regions derived from RNA transcripts. The TCR CDR3 was amplified in a first-round RT-PCR using the HTBI primer set. MiXCR, run by TCRdb on the multiplex PCR reads, gives a single entry per CDR3 protein. The sample has about 210,000 distinct CDR3 sequences; over 15% are singletons. The clonotype originates from a middle-aged man with Graves' hyperthyroidism. The sequencing input was blood. V is TRBV11-3 and J is TRBJ2-3; a weak D match, TRBD1 (5 bases). This CDR3 is CASSDRQSDTQYF. The DNA of the CDR3 is TGTGCCAGCAGCGACCGACAGTCAGATACGCAGTATTTT.